These T cell receptor beta chains were read from a single sample in a study of T-cell reconstitution after alpha-beta-depleted transplantation in children. TCRdb called the PCR reads again in MiXCR, with one record for every CDR3 protein. The table lists about 610,000 distinct CDR3 sequences, about 10% of them singletons. The input for sequencing was PBMCs from the stem cell graft donor, taken from the stem cell graft. Source of these receptors: a human donor who donated a stem cell graft to a child with acute myeloid leukemia. Both conserved end residues are part of each CDR3. The order of the fields is D gene, clone size, J gene, V gene, CDR3 protein, CDR3 DNA. The D gene is left open where the match is weak. Size is omitted from some rows. Given values are once, few, many or a class for expanded clones.

d_call: NA; clone_size: many; j_call: TRBJ2-3; v_call: TRBV7-9; cdr3_aa: CASSLAVSTDTQYF; cdr3_nt: TGTGCCAGCAGTTTAGCGGTTTCCACAGATACGCAGTATTTT
d_call: NA; clone_size: NA; j_call: TRBJ2-7; v_call: TRBV27; cdr3_aa: CASSIGTTYEQYF; cdr3_nt: TGTGCCAGCAGTATAGGGACAACCTACGAGCAGTACTTC
d_call: TRBD2; clone_size: many; j_call: TRBJ2-1; v_call: TRBV5-1; cdr3_aa: CASSLQTSDSSYNEQFF; cdr3_nt: TGCGCCAGCAGCTTACAGACTAGCGACAGCTCCTACAATGAGCAGTTCTTC
d_call: TRBD1; clone_size: NA; j_call: TRBJ2-1; v_call: TRBV7-9; cdr3_aa: CASSLGAGGSNEQFF; cdr3_nt: TGTGCCAGCAGCTTAGGGGCAGGGGGAAGCAATGAGCAGTTCTTC
d_call: NA; clone_size: NA; j_call: TRBJ2-2; v_call: TRBV19; cdr3_aa: CASSIQTQNTGELFF; cdr3_nt: TGTGCCAGTAGTATACAGACCCAGAACACCGGGGAGCTGTTTTTT
d_call: NA; clone_size: few; j_call: TRBJ2-1; v_call: TRBV7-9; cdr3_aa: CASDETKLNSYNEQFF; cdr3_nt: TGTGCCAGCGACGAGACTAAGCTGAACTCCTACAATGAGCAGTTCTTC
d_call: NA; clone_size: NA; j_call: TRBJ2-3; v_call: TRBV6-2/TRBV6-3; cdr3_aa: CASSPRLTSTDTQYF; cdr3_nt: TGTGCCAGCAGTCCCCGGCTAACTAGCACAGATACGCAGTATTTT
d_call: TRBD2; clone_size: NA; j_call: TRBJ2-5; v_call: TRBV6-1; cdr3_aa: CASSGQAGGAQTQYF; cdr3_nt: TGTGCCAGCAGTGGCCAAGCGGGAGGAGCGCAGACCCAGTACTTC
d_call: NA; clone_size: many; j_call: TRBJ2-7; v_call: TRBV9; cdr3_aa: CASSTTGLNYEQYF; cdr3_nt: TGTGCCAGCAGCACTACAGGTCTGAACTACGAGCAGTACTTC
d_call: NA; clone_size: NA; j_call: TRBJ1-1; v_call: TRBV12-3/TRBV12-4; cdr3_aa: CASSTDAIEAFF; cdr3_nt: TGTGCCAGCAGCACCGACGCTATTGAAGCTTTCTTT
d_call: NA; clone_size: many; j_call: TRBJ1-2; v_call: TRBV28; cdr3_aa: CASSPPGFYGYTF; cdr3_nt: TGTGCCAGCAGTCCCCCGGGGTTCTATGGCTACACCTTC
d_call: NA; clone_size: many; j_call: TRBJ1-6; v_call: TRBV2; cdr3_aa: CASNTERSPLHF; cdr3_nt: TGTGCCAGCAACACGGAACGCTCACCCCTCCACTTT
d_call: TRBD1; clone_size: few; j_call: TRBJ2-5; v_call: TRBV10-3; cdr3_aa: CAISGTGETQYF; cdr3_nt: TGTGCCATCAGTGGGACAGGGGAGACCCAGTACTTC
d_call: NA; clone_size: few; j_call: TRBJ1-2; v_call: TRBV12-3/TRBV12-4; cdr3_aa: CASSHRVLPTGYTF; cdr3_nt: TGTGCCAGCAGTCACAGGGTTCTGCCTACTGGCTACACCTTC
d_call: NA; clone_size: many; j_call: TRBJ2-7; v_call: TRBV4-3; cdr3_aa: CASSQDLGAIVYEQYF; cdr3_nt: TGCGCCAGCAGCCAAGATCTGGGCGCGATAGTCTACGAGCAGTACTTC
d_call: NA; clone_size: many; j_call: TRBJ2-7; v_call: TRBV7-2; cdr3_aa: CASSFRESYEQYF; cdr3_nt: TGTGCCAGCAGCTTTCGGGAAAGCTACGAGCAGTACTTC